What follows is one TCR beta chain and its context. This sample was included in a study of shared clonotypes between healthy human individuals. The wider study: Donors consisted of two women and a few men between 18 and 49.

Repertoires were generated with immunoSEQ multiplex PCR, while TCRdb's copy carries only in-frame clones and drops some. The table includes 2 million to 2.5 million clones, 93% detected once. CDR3 length: 13 residues. Trimming cost V 3 bases and J 7 bases, with 10 bases left between them. From germline, CDR1 is SGHTA and CDR2 FQGTGA. CD4+ cells underwent separation, giving CD45RA+ naive and CD45RA-negative memory subsets. The sequencing sample was made of naive CD4+ T cells from PBMCs. Subset given: CD45RA+ positively selected. This TCR derives from a man younger than 35 in good health. Some clones in this sample may be carry-over from other donors' samples. This chain connects TRBV7-3 to TRBJ1-5, with D unresolved. The CDR3 DNA reads as TGTGCCAGCAGCTTCGGTACTGAACAGCCCCAGCATTTT. Translating it yields CASSFGTEQPQHF.